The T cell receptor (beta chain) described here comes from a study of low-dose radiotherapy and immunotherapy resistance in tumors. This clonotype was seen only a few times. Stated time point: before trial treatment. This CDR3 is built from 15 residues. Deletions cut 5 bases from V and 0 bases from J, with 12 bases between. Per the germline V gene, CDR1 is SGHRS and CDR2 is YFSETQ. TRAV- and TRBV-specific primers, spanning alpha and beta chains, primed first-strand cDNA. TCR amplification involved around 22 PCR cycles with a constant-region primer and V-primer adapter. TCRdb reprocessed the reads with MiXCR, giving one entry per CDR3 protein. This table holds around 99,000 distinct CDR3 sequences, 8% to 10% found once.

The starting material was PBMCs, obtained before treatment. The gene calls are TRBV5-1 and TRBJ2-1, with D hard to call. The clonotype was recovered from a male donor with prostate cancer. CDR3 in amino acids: CASSLRVSSYNEQFF. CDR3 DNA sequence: TGCGCCAGCAGTCTGAGAGTGAGCTCCTACAATGAGCAGTTCTTC.